This T cell receptor (beta chain) was documented in a study of cytomegalovirus exposure and HLA in healthy donors. Study-wide context: The approximately 120 validation repertoires were reported in a later analysis to have been generated on the same platform as the roughly 720 first-cohort repertoires.

This clone has only one observation. Its antigen is undetermined. Data came from immunoSEQ multiplex PCR; TCRdb stores just in-frame clones and leaves some out. The table shows 80,000 to 100,000 clones, with approximately 91% occurring only once. While the first cohort had some 700 subjects, the donors belonged to the separate validation cohort of roughly 130 subjects. The CDR3 length is 16 residues. Germline V CDR1 and CDR2: SQVTM, ANQGSEA. J lost 2 bases, V lost 0 bases, and 6 bases had no gene match. General observations from the study: Most TCR sequences were seen very rarely across donors, but some public TCRs occurred in many. The study listed 150 to 200 cytomegalovirus-associated TCR beta chains.

The sequenced material came from PBMCs. The sequence derives from a man aged 25 to 40 in good health and CMV-seronegative. The rearrangement joins TRBV29-1 to TRBJ2-1; 8 nucleotides align to TRBD2. This CDR3 is CSVEEGGTRTYNEQFF. The CDR3 DNA reads as TGCAGCGTTGAAGAGGGAGGGACTAGGACCTACAATGAGCAGTTCTTC.